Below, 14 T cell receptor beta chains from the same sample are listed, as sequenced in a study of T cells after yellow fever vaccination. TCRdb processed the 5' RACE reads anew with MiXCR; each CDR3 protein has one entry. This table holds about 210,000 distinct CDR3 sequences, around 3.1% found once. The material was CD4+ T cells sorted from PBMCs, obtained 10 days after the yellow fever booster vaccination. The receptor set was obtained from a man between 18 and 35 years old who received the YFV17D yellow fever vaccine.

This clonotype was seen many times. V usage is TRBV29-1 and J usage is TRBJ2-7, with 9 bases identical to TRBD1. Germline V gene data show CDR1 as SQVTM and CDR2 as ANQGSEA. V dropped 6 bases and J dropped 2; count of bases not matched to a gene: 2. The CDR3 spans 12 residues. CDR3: CSVGQGTYEQYF. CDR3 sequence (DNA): TGCAGCGTCGGACAGGGGACCTACGAGCAGTACTTC.

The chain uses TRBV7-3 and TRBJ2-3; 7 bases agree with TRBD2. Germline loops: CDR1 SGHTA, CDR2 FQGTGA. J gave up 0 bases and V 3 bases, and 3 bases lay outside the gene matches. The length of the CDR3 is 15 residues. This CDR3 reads CASSFRGDSTDTQYF. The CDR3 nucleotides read TGTGCCAGCAGCTTCCGGGGGGATAGCACAGATACGCAGTATTTT. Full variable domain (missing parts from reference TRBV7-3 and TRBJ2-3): GAGVSQTPSNKVTEKGKYVELRCDPISGHTALYWYRQSLGQGPEFLIYFQGTGAADDSGLPNDRFFAVRPEGSVSTLKIQRTERGDSAVYLCASSFRGDSTDTQYFGPGTRLTVL.

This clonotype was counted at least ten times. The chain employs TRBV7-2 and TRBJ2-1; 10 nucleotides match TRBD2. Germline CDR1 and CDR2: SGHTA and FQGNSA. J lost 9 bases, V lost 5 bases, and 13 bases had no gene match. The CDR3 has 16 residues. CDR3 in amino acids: CASSPVFSGGSGEQFF. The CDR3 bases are TGTGCCAGCAGCCCCGTCTTTAGCGGGGGGAGTGGTGAGCAGTTCTTC.

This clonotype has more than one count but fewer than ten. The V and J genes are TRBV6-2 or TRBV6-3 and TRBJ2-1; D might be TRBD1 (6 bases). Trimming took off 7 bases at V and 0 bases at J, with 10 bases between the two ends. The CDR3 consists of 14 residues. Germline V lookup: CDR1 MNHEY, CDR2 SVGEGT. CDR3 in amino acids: CASTDRSSYNEQFF. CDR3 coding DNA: TGTGCCAGCACCGACAGGAGCTCCTACAATGAGCAGTTCTTC.

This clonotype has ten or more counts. This CDR3 reads CASNWRGGLSVYEQYF. CDR3 nucleotides: TGTGCCAGCAACTGGCGGGGGGGCCTGTCTGTCTACGAGCAGTACTTC. The chain uses TRBV11-2 and TRBJ2-7; 9 bases fit TRBD2. The CDR3 is 16 residues long. Germline CDR1 and CDR2: SGHAT and FQNNGV. Germline trimming cut 7 bases from V and 3 bases from J; bases unmatched to any gene: 13.

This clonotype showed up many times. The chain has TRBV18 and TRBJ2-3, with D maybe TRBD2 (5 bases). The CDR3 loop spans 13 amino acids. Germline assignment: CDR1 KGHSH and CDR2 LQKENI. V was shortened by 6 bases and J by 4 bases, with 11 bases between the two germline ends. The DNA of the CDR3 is TGTGCCAGCTCCCCGTACGGGGCAGATACGCAGTATTTT. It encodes CASSPYGADTQYF. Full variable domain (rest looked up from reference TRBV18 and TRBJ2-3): NAGVMQNPRHLVRRRGQEARLRCSPMKGHSHVYWYRQLPEEGLKFMVYLQKENIIDESGMPKERFSAEFPKEGPSILRIQQVVRGDSAAYFCASSPYGADTQYFGPGTRLTVL.

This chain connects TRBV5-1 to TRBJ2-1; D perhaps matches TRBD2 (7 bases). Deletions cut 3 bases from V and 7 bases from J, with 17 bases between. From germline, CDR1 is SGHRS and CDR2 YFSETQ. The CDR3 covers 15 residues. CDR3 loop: CASSSGRGLNNEQFF. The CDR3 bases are TGCGCCAGCAGCTCGGGGCGGGGGCTCAATAATGAGCAGTTCTTC.

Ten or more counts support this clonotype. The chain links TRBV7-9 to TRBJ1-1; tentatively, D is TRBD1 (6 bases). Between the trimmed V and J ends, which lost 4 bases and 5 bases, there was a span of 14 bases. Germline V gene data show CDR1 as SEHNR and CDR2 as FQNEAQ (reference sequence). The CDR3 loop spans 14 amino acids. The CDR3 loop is CASSSGGGGTEAFF. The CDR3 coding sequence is TGTGCCAGCAGCTCTGGCGGGGGCGGGACTGAAGCTTTCTTT.

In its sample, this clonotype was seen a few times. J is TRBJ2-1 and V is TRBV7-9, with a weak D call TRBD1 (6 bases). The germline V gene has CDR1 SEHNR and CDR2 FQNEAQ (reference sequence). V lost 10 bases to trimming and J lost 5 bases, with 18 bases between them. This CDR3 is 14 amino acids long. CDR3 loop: CAIPRGSQDNEQFF. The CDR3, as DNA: TGTGCCATTCCGAGGGGGTCACAGGACAATGAGCAGTTCTTC.

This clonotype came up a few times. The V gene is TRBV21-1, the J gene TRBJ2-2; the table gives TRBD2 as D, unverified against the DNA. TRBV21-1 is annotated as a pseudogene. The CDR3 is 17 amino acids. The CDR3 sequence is CASSNQARTAGTGELFF. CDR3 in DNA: TGTGCCAGCAGCAACCAAGCTAGGACAGCGGGCACCGGGGAGCTGTTTTTT.

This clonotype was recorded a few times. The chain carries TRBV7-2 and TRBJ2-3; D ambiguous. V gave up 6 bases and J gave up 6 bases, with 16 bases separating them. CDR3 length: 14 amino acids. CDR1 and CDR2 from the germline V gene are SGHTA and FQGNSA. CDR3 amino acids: CASSPGRAWDTQYF. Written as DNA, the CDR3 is TGTGCCAGCAGTCCAGGACGGGCTTGGGATACGCAGTATTTT.

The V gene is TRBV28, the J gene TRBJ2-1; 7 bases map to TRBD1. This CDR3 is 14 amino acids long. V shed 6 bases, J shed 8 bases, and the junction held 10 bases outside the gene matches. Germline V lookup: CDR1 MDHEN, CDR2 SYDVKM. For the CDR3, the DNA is TGTGCCAGCAGCCTGGACAGGATAATATATGAGCAGTTCTTC. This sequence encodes CASSLDRIIYEQFF.

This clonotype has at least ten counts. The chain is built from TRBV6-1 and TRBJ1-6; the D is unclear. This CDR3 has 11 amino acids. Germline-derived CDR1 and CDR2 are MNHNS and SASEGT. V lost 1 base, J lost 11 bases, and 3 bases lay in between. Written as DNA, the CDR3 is TGTGCCAGCAGTGAAGTGACACCCCTCCACTTT. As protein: CASSEVTPLHF.

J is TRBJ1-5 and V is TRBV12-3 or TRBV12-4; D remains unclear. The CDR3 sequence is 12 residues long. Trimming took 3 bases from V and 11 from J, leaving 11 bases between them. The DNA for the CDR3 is TGTGCCAGCAGTTTGAGGCAATCAGCCCAGCATTTT. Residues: CASSLRQSAQHF.